The sequence of this T cell receptor (beta chain) was determined in a study of blood T cell repertoires in COVID-19 (dated by TCRdb to 2018 to 2021). Regarding the complete study: Samples covering the acute and convalescent phases of COVID-19 were provided by collaborators in the United States, Italy and Spain. The prospective study material was composed of cDNA or gDNA derived from T cells, B-cell-depleted T cells, or PBMCs. A de-identified subject ID, COVID-19 status, age in years and sex were almost always included in the sample metadata. Deeply sampled blood TCRbeta repertoires from subjects exposed to, actively infected with, or recovered from COVID-19 were included in the dataset. Samples came from the ongoing ImmuneRACE study (first 160 participants) plus 1,254 subjects from 6 global collaborators. Where available, HLA class I and class II types were obtained from metadata supplied by the sample provider rather than from assay-based typing. The repertoires were released in a freely available public database meant as a resource for research on the immune response to SARS-CoV-2.

About this clone itself: This clone's antigen is unknown. Nothing much larger sits one base from this clone, and base qualities are not available.

Taken from cysteine to phenylalanine, the CDR3 has 19 residues. CDR3 DNA is the only sequence kept; it has 57 bases, read in frame from the first base. In the germline V gene, CDR1 corresponds to SGHRS and CDR2 to YFSETQ. Trimmed from V: 0 bases; trimmed from J: 4 bases; junction bases lacking a gene match: 13. In the prospective study, participants were about 18 to 100 years old, resided in about two dozen geographic areas of the United States, and were enrolled through a virtual design. Cohort assignment in the prospective study relied on participant-reported clinical history from a screening survey and a study questionnaire. Recovered participants in ImmuneRACE Cohort 3 were defined as having two consecutive negative NP/OP PCR tests, clearance from a healthcare professional, or resolution of symptoms. In the prospective study, whole blood, serum and a nasopharyngeal or oropharyngeal swab were collected from each participant by mobile phlebotomists. Prospective study participants could optionally give additional blood draws and questionnaires over an approximately two-month period. Before DNA extraction, prospective study blood samples were shipped either frozen or at room temperature.

TCRbeta CDR3 regions were amplified from genomic DNA using the immunoSEQ Assay, a bias-controlled multiplex PCR. From the authors' description of their analysis: Within the assay, amplification of reference gene primers was used to estimate how many nucleated cells each sample contained. To quantify the absolute abundance of each unique TCRbeta CDR3 rearrangement, sequence reads were collapsed and filtered. Productive Simpson clonality was computed per sample as the square root of Simpson's diversity index over productive rearrangements. Drawn from immuneACCESS, this table holds only the in-frame rearrangements with V and J called that TCRdb kept. Clones are partly lost; checked studies trace under half to an unresolved V gene and leave the rest unexplained. D and trimming were read from the DNA, whereas the V and J calls and clone size are those reported in that table. The sample table records around 170,000 clones; approximately 84% of these occur just once. The top ten hold less than 15% of the sample.

Study-level results and caveats: Clinical and demographic metadata were provided uncurated, with the amount varying by source and participant.

The clonotype was recovered from a man aged 45 to 65 who had recovered from COVID-19. Sequencing used PBMCs or T cells enriched from blood (not recorded which). The chain is assembled from TRBV5-1 and TRBJ2-3; TRBD2 aligns with 11 central bases. The CDR3 is CASSLAGSGGALSADTQYF. In nucleotide form, the sequence is TGCGCCAGCAGCTTGGCCGGTAGCGGGGGGGCTTTATCCGCAGATACGCAGTATTTT.